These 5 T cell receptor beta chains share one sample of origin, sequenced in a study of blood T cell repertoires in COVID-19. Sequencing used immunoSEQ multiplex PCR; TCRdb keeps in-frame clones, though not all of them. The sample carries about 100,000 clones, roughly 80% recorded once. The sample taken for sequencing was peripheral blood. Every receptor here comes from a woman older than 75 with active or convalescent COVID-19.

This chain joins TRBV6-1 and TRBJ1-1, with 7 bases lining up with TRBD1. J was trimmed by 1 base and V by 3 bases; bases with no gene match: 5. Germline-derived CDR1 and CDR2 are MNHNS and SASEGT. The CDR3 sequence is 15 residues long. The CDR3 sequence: CASSDKRGRNTEAFF. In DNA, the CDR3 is TGTGCCAGCAGTGACAAAAGGGGGCGGAACACTGAAGCTTTCTTT.

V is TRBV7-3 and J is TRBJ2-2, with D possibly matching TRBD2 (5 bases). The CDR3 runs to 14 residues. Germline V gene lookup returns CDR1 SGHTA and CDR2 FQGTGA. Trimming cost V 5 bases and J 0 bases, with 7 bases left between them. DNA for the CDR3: TGTGCCAGCAGCCACGGGACGAACACCGGGGAGCTGTTTTTT. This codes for CASSHGTNTGELFF.

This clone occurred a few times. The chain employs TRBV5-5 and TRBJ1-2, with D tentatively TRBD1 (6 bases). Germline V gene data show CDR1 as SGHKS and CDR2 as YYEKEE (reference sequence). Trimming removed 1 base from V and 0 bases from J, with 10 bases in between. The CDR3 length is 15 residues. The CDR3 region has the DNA TGTGCCAGCAGCTTGTTGGACAGCTCTAACTATGGCTACACCTTC. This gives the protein CASSLLDSSNYGYTF.

The CDR3 coding sequence is TGTGCCAGCAGCCTACAAGGGGGGGAGGAGCAGTACTTC. It yields the protein CASSLQGGEEQYF. The chain is built from TRBV13 and TRBJ2-7; the D gene is possibly TRBD2 (7 bases). Germline V gene sequence: CDR1 PRHDT, CDR2 FYEKMQ (reference sequence). The CDR3 length is 13 residues. V was cut by 5 bases and J by 7 bases, with 15 bases left in between.

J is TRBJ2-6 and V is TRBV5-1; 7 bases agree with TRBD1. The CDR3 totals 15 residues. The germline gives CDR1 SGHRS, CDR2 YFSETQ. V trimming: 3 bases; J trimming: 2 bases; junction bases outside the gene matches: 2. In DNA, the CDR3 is TGCGCCAGCAGCTCAGGGGGAACTGGGGCCAACGTCCTGACTTTC. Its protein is CASSSGGTGANVLTF.